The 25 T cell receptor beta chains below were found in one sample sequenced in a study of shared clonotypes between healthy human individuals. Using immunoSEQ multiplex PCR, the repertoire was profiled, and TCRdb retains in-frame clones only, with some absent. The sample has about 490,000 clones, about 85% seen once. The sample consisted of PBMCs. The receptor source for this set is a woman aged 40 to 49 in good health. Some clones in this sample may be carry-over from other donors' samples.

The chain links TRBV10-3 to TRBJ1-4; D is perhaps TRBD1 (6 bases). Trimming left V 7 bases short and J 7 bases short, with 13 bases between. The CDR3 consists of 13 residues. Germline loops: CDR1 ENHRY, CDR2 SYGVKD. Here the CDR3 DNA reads TGTGCCATCACTCAGGGGAGCGGTGAAAAACTGTTTTTT. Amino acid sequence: CAITQGSGEKLFF.

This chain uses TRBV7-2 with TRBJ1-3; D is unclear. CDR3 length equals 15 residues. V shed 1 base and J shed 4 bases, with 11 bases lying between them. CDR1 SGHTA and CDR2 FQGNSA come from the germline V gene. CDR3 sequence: CASSLVRGAGNTIYF. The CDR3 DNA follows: TGTGCCAGCAGCTTAGTTCGGGGTGCGGGAAACACCATATATTTT.

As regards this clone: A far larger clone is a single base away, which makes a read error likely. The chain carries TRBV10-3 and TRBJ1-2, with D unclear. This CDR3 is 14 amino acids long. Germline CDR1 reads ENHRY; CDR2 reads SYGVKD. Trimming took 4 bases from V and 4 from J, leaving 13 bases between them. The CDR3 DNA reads TGTGCCATCAGTGCCCAGATAGGGTCCTATGGCTACACCTTC. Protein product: CAISAQIGSYGYTF.

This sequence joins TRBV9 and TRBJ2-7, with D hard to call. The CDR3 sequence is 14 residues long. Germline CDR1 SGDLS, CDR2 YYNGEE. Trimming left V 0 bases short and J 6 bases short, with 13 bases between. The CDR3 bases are TGTGCCAGCAGCGTAGATCCTAGTAGGGTCGAGCAGTACTTC. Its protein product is CASSVDPSRVEQYF.

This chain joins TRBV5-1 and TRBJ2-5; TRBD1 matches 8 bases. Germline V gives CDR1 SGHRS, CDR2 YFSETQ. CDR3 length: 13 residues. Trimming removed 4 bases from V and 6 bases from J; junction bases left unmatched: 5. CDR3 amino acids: CASSRDRGQTQYF. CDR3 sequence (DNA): TGCGCCAGCAGCCGAGACAGGGGCCAGACCCAGTACTTC.

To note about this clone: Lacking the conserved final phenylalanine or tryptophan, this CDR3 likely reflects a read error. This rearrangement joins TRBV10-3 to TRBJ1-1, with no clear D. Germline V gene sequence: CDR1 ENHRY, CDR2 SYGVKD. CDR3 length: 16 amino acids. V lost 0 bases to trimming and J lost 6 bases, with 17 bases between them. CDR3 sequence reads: CAISESRGIGLAEAFL. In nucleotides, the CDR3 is TGTGCCATCAGTGAGTCTCGGGGTATAGGTTTGGCTGAAGCTTTCCTT.

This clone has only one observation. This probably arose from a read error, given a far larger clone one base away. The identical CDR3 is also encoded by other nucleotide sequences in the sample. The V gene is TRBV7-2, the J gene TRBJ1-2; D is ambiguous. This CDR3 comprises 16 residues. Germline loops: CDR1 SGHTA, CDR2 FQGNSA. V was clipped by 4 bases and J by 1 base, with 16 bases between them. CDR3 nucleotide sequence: TGTGCCAGCAGCTCTCCCTGGGAGCTGATTAACTATGGCTACACCTTC. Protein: CASSSPWELINYGYTF.

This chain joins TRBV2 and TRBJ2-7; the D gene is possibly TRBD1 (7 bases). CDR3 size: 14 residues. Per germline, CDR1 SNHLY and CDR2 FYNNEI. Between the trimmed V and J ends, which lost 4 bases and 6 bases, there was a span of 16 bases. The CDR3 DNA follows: TGTGCCAGCAGTGTGGAGGGGGCCAAGTTCGAGCAGTACTTC. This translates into CASSVEGAKFEQYF.

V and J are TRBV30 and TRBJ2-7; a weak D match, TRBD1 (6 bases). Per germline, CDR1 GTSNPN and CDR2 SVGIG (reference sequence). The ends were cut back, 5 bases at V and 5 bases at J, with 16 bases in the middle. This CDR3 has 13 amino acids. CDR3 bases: TGTGCCTGGGAACGACAGGAGCAAAACGAGCAGTACTTC. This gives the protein CAWERQEQNEQYF.

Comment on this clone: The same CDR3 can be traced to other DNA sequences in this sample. CDR3 region: CASSPGGAETQYF. The CDR3 bases are TGTGCCAGCTCACCAGGGGGGGCAGAGACCCAGTACTTC. The chain recombines TRBV18 with TRBJ2-5; a weak D match, TRBD2 (7 bases). The CDR3 length is 13 residues. Germline-derived CDR1 and CDR2 are KGHSH and LQKENI. V was trimmed by 2 bases and J by 4 bases, leaving 8 bases between them.

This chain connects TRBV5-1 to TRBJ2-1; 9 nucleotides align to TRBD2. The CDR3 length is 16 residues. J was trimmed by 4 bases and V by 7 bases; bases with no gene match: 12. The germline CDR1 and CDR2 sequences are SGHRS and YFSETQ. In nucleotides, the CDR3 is TGCGCCAGCGGCACCCCCGGGACTAGCAGTTACAATGAGCAGTTCTTC. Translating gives CASGTPGTSSYNEQFF.

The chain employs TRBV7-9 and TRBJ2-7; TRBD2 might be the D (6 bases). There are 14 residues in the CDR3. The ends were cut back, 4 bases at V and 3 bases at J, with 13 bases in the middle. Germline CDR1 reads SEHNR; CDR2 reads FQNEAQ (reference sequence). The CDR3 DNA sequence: TGTGCCAGCAGCTCGCCGTCGGGAGTCTACGAGCAGTACTTC. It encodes CASSSPSGVYEQYF.

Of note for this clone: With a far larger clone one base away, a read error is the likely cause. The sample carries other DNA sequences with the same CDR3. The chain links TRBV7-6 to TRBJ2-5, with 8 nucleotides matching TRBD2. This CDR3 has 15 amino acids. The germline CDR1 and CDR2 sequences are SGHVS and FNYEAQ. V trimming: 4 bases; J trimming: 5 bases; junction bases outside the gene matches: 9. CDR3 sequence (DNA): TGTGCCAGCAGCTCTACTAGCGGAGGGGCGGAGACCCAGTACTTC. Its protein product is CASSSTSGGAETQYF.

The CDR3 here is CASSLEPGRGSMETQYF. The DNA for the CDR3 is TGCGCCAGCAGCTTGGAGCCAGGTAGGGGCTCAATGGAGACCCAGTACTTC. This rearrangement joins TRBV5-1 to TRBJ2-5; possible D gene TRBD1, 5 bases. V lost 0 bases and J 5 bases, leaving 20 bases between the germline ends. The germline V gene has CDR1 SGHRS and CDR2 YFSETQ. The CDR3 totals 17 residues.

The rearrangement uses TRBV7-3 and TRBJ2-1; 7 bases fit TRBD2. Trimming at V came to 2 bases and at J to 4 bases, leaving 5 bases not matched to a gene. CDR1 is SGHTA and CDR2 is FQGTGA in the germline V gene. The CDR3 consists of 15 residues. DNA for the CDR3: TGTGCCAGCAGCTTACAGGGCGGGGGATACAATGAGCAGTTCTTC. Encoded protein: CASSLQGGGYNEQFF.

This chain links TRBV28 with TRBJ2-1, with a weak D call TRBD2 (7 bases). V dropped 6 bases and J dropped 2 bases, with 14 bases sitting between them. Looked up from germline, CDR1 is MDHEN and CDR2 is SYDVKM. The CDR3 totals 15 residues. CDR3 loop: CASSVAGATYNEQFF. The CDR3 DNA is TGTGCCAGCAGCGTTGCGGGGGCTACCTACAATGAGCAGTTCTTC.

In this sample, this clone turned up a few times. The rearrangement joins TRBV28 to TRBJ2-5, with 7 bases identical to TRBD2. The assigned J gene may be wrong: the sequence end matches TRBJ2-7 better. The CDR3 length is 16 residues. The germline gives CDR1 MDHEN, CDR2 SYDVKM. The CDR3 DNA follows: TGTGCCAGCAGTCGACTGAGCGGGATTACCTCCTACGAGCAGTACTTC. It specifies CASSRLSGITSYEQYF.

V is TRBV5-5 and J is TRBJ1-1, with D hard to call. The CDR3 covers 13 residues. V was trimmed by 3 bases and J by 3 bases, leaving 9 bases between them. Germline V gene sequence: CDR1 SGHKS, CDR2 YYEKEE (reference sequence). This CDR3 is CASSSGPDTEAFF. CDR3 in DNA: TGTGCCAGCAGCTCCGGTCCTGACACTGAAGCTTTCTTT. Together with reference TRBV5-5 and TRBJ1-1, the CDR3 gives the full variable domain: DAGVTQSPTHLIKTRGQQVTLRCSPISGHKSVSWYQQVLGQGPQFIFQYYEKEERGRGNFPDRFSARQFPNYSSELNVNALLLGDSALYLCASSSGPDTEAFFGQGTRLTVV.

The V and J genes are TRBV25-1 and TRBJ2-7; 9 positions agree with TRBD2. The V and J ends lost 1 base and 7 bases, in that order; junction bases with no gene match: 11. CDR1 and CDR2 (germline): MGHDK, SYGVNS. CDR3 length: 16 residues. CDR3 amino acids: CASSESLAGGLGEQYF. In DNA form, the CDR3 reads TGTGCCAGCAGTGAATCTTTGGCGGGAGGGCTAGGAGAGCAGTACTTC.

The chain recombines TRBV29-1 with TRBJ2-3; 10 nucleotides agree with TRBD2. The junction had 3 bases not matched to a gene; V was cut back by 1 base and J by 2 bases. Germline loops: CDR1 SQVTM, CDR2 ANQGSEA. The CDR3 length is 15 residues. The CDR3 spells CSVEAGLAYTDTQYF. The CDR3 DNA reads TGCAGCGTTGAAGCGGGACTAGCGTACACAGATACGCAGTATTTT.

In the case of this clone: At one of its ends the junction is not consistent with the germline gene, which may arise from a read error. Here the CDR3 DNA reads TGTGCTAGCAGCCCAGGGACAGGGGTCACCGGGGAGCTGTTTTTT. The encoded protein is CASSPGTGVTGELFF. V gene TRBV7-7 combines with J gene TRBJ1-3, with TRBD1 matching over 10 bases. Gene TRBJ2-2 matches the end of the DNA better, so the J call may be wrong. Germline V gene sequence: CDR1 SSHAT, CDR2 FNYEAQ (reference sequence). CDR3 length: 15 amino acids.

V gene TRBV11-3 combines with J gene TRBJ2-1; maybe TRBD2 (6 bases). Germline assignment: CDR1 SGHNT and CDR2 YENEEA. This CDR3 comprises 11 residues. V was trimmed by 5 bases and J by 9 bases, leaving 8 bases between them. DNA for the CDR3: TGTGCCAGCAGCGGAGCGGGTGAGCAGTTCTTC. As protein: CASSGAGEQFF.

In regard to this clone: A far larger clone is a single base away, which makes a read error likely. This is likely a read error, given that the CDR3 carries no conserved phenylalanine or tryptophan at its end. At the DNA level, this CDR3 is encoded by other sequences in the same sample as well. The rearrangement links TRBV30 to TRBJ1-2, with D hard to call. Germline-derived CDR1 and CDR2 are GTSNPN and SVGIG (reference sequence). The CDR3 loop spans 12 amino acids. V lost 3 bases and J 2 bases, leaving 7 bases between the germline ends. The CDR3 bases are TGTGCCTGGAGCGACGGAAACTATGGCTACACCCTC. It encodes CAWSDGNYGYTL.

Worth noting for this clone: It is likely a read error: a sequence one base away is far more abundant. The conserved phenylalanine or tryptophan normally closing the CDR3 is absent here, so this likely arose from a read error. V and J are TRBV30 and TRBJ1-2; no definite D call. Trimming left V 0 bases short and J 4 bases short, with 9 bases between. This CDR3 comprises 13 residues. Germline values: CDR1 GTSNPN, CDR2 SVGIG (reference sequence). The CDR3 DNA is TGTGCCTGGAGTGTTCACAGAACCTATGGCTACACCGTC. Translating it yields CAWSVHRTYGYTV.

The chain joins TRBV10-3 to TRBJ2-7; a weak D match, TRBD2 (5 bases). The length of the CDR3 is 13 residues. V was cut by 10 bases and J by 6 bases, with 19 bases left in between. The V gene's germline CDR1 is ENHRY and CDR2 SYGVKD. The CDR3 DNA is TGTGCCACCGCGGGCATCGGGTCGGGCGAGCAGTACTTC. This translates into CATAGIGSGEQYF.